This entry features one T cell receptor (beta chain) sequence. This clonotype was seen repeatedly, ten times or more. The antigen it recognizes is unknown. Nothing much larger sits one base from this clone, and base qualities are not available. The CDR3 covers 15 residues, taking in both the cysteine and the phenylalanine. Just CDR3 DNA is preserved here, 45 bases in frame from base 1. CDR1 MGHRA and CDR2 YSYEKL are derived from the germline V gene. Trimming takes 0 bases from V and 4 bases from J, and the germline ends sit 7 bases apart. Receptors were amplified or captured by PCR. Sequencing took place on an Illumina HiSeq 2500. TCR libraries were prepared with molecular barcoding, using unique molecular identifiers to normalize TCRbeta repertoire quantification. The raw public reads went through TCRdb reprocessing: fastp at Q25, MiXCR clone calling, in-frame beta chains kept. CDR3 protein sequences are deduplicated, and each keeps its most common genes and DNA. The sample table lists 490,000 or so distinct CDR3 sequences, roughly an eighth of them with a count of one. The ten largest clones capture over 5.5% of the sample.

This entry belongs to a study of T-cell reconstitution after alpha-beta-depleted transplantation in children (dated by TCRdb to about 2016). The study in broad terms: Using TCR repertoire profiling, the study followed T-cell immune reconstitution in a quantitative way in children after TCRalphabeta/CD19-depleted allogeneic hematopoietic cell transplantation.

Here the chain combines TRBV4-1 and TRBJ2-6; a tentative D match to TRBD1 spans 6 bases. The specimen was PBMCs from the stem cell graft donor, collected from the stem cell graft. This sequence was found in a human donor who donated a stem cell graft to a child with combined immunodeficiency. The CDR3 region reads CASSQEGTGANVLTF. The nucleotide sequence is TGCGCCAGCAGCCAAGAGGGGACAGGGGCCAACGTCCTGACTTTC.